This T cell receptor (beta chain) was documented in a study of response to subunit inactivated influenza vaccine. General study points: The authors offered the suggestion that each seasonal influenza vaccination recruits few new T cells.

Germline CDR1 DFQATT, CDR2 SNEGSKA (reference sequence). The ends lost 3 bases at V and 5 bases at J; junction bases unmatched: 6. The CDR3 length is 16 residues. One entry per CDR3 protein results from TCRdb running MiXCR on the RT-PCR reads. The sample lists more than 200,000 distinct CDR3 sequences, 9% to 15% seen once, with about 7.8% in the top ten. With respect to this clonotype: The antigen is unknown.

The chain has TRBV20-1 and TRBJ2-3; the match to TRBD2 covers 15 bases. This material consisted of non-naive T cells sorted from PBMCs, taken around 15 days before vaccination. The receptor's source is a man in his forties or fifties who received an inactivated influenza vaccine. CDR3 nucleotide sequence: TGCAGTGCTAGTTGGGGACTAGCGGGAGGCCGAGATACGCAGTATTTT. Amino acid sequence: CSASWGLAGGRDTQYF.